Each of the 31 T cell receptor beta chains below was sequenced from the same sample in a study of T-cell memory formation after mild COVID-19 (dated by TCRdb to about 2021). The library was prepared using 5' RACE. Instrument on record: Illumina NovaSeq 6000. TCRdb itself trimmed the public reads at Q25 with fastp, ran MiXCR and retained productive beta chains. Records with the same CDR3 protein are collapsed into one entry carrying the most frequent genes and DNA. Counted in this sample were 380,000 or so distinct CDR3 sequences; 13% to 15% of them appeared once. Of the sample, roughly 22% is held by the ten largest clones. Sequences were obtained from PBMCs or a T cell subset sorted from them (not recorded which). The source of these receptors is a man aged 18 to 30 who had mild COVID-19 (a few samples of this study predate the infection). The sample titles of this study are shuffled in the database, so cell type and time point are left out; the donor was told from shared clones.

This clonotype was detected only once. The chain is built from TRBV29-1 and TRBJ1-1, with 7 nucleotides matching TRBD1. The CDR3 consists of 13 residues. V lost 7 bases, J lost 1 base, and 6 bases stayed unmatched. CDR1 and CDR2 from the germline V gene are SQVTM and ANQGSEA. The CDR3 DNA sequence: TGCAGCGGGGCTGGACAGGAGAACACTGAAGCTTTCTTT. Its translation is CSGAGQENTEAFF.

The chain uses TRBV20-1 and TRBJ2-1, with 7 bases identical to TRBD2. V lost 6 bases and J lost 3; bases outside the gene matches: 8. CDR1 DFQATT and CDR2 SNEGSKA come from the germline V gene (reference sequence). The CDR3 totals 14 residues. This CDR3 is CSALSGGGYNEQFF. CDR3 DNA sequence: TGCAGTGCCCTCTCGGGGGGAGGCTACAATGAGCAGTTCTTC.

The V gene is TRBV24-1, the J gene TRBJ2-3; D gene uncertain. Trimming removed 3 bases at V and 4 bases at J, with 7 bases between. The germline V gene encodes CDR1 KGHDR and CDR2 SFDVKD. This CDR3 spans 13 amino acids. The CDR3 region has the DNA TGTGCCACCAGTGATCGTAGGTCAGATACGCAGTATTTT. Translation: CATSDRRSDTQYF.

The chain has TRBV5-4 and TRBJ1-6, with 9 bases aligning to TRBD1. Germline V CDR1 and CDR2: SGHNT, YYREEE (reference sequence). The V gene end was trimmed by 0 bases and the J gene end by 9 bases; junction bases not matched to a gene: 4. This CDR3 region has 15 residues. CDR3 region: CASSLARTGVSPLHF. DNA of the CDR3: TGTGCCAGCAGCTTGGCCAGGACAGGGGTTTCACCCCTCCACTTT.

CDR3 bases: TGTGCCAGCAGTCCTTCAGCAGGGTACTACGAGCAGTACTTC. Translation: CASSPSAGYYEQYF. J is TRBJ2-7 and V is TRBV7-9; D may be TRBD1 (5 bases). Trimming cost V 6 bases and J 3 bases, with 15 bases left between them. Germline CDR1 is SEHNR and CDR2 is FQNEAQ (reference sequence). The CDR3 contains 14 residues.

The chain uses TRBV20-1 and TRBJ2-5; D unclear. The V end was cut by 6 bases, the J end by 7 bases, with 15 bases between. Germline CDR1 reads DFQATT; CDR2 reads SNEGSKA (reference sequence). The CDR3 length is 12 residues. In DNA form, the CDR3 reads TGCAGTGCGACCCTGGCAGCCGGGACCCAGTACTTC. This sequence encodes CSATLAAGTQYF.

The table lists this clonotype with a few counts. CDR3 DNA sequence: TGTGCCAGCAACCGGGGAGGGAGCAATCAGCCCCAGCATTTT. Its protein product is CASNRGGSNQPQHF. V gene TRBV12-3 or TRBV12-4 combines with J gene TRBJ1-5; no firm D call. Trimming left V 7 bases short and J 1 base short, with 11 bases between. The CDR3 has 14 residues.

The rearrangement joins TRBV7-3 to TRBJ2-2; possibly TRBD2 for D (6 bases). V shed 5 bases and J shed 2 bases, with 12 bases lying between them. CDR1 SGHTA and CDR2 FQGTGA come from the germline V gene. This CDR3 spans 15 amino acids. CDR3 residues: CASSAGLHNTGELFF. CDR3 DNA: TGTGCCAGCAGCGCCGGACTACATAACACCGGGGAGCTGTTTTTT. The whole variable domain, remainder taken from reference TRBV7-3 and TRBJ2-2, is GAGVSQTPSNKVTEKGKYVELRCDPISGHTALYWYRQSLGQGPEFLIYFQGTGAADDSGLPNDRFFAVRPEGSVSTLKIQRTERGDSAVYLCASSAGLHNTGELFFGEGSRLTVL.

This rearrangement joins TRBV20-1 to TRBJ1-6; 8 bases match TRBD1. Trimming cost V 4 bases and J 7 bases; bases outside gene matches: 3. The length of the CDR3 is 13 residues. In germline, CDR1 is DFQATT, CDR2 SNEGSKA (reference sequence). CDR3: CSATQGANSPLHF. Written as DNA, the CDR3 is TGCAGTGCTACCCAGGGGGCCAATTCACCCCTCCACTTT.

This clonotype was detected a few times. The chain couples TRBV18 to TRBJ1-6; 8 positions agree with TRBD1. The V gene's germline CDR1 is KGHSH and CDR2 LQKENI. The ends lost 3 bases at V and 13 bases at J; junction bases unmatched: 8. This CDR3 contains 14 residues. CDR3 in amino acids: CASSPDRGLSPLHF. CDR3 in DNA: TGTGCCAGCTCACCCGACAGGGGCCTATCGCCCCTCCACTTT.

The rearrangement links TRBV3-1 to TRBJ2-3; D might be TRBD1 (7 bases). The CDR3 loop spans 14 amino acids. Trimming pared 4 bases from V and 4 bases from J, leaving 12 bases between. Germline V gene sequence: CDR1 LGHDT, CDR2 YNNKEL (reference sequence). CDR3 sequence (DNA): TGTGCCAGCAGCCCGACAGGGAGGCCAGATACGCAGTATTTT. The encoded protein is CASSPTGRPDTQYF.

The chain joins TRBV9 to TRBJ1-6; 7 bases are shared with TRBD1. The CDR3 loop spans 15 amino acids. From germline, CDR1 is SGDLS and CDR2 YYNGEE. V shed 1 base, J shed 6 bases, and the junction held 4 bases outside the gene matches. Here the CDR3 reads CASSVRGTANSPLHF. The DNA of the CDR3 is TGTGCCAGCAGCGTAAGAGGGACAGCTAATTCACCCCTCCACTTT.

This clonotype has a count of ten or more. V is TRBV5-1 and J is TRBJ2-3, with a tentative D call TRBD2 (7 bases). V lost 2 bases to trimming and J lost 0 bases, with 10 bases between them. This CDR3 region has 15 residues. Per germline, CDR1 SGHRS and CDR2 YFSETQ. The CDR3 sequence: CASSFGGPSTDTQYF. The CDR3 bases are TGCGCCAGCAGCTTCGGGGGGCCTAGCACAGATACGCAGTATTTT.

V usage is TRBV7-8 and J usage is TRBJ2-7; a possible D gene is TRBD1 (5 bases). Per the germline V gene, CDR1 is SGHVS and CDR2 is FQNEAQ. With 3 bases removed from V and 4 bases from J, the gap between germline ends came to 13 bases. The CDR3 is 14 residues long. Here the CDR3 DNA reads TGTGCCAGCAGCTTCGGCAGGGCCTATTACGAGCAGTACTTC. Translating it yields CASSFGRAYYEQYF.

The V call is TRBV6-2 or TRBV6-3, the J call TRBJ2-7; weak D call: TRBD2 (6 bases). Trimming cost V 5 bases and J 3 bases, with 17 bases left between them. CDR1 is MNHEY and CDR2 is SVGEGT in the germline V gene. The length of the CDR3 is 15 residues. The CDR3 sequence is CASSTPRGSYYEQYV. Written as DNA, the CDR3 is TGTGCCAGCAGTACCCCCCGGGGGAGCTACTACGAGCAGTACGTC.

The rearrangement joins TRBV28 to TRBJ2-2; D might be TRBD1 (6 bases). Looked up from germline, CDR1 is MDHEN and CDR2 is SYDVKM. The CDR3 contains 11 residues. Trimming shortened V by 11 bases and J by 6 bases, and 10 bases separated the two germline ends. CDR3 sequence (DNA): TGTGCCGGAGGACAGCCCGGGGAGCTGTTTTTT. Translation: CAGGQPGELFF.

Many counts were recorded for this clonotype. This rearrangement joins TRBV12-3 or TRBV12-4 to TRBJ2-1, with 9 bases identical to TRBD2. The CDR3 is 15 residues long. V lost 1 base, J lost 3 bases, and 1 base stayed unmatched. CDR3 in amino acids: CASSLGTSDYNEQFF. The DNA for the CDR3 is TGTGCCAGCAGTTTAGGGACTAGCGACTACAATGAGCAGTTCTTC.

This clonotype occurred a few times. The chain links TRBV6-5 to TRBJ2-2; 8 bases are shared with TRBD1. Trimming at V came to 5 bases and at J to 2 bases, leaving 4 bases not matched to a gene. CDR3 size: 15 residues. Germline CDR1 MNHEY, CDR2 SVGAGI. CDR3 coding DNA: TGTGCCAGCAGTACCGACAGGGGAAACACCGGGGAGCTGTTTTTT. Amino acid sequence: CASSTDRGNTGELFF.

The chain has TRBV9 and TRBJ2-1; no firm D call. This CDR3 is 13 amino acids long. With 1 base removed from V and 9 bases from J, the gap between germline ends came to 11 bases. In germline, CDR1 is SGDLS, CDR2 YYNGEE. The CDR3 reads CASSVQAWGEQFF. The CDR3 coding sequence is TGTGCCAGCAGCGTACAGGCATGGGGTGAGCAGTTCTTC.

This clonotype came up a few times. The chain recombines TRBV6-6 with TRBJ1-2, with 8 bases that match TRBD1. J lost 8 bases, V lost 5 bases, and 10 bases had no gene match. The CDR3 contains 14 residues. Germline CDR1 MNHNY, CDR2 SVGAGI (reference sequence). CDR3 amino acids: CASSRTGGRYGYTF. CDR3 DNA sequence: TGTGCCAGCAGTCGAACAGGGGGGAGATACGGCTACACCTTC.

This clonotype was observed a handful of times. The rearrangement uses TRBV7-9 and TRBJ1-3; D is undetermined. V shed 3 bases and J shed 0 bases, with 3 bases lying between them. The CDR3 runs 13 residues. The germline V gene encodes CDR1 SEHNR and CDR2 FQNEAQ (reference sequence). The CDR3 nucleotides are TGTGCCAGCAGCTTTGGCTCTGGAAACACCATATATTTT. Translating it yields CASSFGSGNTIYF. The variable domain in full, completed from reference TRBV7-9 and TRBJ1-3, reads DTGVSQNPRHKITKRGQNVTFRCDPISEHNRLYWYRQTLGQGPEFLTYFQNEAQLEKSRLLSDRFSAERPKGSFSTLEIQRTEQGDSAMYLCASSFGSGNTIYFGEGSWLTVV.

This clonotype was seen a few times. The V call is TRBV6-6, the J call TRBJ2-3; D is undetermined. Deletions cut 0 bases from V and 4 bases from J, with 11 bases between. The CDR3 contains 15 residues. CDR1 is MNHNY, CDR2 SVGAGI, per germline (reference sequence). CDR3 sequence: CASSYSAADPDTQYF. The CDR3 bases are TGTGCCAGCAGTTACTCCGCCGCTGACCCAGATACGCAGTATTTT.

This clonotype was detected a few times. For the CDR3, the DNA is TGTGCCAGCAGTGAAATAGGGACGGACCTAAACAATGAGCAGTTCTTC. As protein: CASSEIGTDLNNEQFF. The chain couples TRBV2 to TRBJ2-1; the D gene could be TRBD1 or TRBD2 (5 bases each). This CDR3 contains 16 residues. Germline V gene lookup returns CDR1 SNHLY and CDR2 FYNNEI. Trimming took 2 bases from V and 5 from J, leaving 16 bases between them.

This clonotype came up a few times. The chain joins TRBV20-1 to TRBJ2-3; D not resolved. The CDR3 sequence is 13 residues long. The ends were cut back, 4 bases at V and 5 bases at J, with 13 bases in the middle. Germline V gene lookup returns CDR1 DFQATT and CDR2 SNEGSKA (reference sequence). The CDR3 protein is CSATGLPEDTQYF. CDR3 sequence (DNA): TGCAGTGCTACGGGCCTCCCGGAAGATACGCAGTATTTT.

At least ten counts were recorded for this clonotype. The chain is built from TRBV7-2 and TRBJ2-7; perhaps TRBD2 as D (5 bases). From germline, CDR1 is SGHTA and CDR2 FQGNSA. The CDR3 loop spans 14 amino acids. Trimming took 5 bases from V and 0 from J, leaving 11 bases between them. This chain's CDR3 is CASSPGLNSYEQYV. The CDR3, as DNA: TGTGCCAGCAGCCCCGGACTGAACTCCTACGAGCAGTACGTC.

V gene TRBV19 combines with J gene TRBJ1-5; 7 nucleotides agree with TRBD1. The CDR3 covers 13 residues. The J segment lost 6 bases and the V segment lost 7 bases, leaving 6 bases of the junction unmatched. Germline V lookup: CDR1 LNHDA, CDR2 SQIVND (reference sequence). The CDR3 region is CASTDQGVQPQHF. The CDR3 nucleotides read TGTGCCAGTACTGATCAGGGGGTTCAGCCCCAGCATTTT. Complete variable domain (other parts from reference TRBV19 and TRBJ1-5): DGGITQSPKYLFRKEGQNVTLSCEQNLNHDAMYWYRQDPGQGLRLIYYSQIVNDFQKGDIAEGYSVSREKKESFPLTVTSAQKNPTAFYLCASTDQGVQPQHFGDGTRLSIL.

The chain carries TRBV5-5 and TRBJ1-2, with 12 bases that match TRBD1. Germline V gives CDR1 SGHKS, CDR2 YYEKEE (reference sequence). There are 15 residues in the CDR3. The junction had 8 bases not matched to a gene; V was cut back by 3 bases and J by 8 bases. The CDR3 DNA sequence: TGTGCCAGCAGCTCGCCGGGACAGGGGGCGGGGGGCTACACCTTC. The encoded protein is CASSSPGQGAGGYTF.

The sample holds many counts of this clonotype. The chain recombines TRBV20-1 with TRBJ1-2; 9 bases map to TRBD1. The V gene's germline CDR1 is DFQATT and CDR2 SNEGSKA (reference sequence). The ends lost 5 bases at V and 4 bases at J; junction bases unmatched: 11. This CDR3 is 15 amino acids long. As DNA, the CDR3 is TGCAGTGCTCTTAAGGCGGGACAGGGAGGCTATGGCTACACCTTC. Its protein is CSALKAGQGGYGYTF.

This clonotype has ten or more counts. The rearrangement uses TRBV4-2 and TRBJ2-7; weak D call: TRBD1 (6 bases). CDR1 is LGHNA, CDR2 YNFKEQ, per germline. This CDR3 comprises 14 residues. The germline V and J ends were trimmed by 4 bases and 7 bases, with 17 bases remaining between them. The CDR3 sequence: CASSPGQGNREQYF. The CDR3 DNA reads TGTGCCAGCAGCCCTGGGCAGGGGAATCGGGAGCAGTACTTC.

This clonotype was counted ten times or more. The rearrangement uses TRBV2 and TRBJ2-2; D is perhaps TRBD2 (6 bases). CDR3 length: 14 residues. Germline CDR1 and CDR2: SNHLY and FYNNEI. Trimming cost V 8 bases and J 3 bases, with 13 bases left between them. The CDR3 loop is CASCRDWDTGELFF. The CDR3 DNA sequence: TGTGCCAGCTGCAGGGACTGGGACACCGGGGAGCTGTTTTTT.

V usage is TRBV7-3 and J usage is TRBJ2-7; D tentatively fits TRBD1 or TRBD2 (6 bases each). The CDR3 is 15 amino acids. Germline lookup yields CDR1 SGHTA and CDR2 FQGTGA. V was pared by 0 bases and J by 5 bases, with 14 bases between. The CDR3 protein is CASSLTDGGLHEQYF. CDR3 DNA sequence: TGTGCCAGCAGCTTAACGGACGGGGGCCTCCACGAGCAGTACTTC.